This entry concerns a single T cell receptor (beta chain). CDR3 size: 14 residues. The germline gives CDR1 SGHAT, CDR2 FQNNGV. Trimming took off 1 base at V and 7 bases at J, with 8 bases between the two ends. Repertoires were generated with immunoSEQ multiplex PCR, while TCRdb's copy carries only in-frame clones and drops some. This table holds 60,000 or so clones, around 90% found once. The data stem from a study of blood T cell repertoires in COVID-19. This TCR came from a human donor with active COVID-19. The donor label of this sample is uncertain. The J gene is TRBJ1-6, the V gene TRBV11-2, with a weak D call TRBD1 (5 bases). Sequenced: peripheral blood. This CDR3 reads CASSLGQRNSPLHF. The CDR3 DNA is TGTGCCAGCAGCTTAGGACAGAGAAATTCACCCCTCCACTTT.